The 21 T cell receptor beta chains in this list originate from one sample, sequenced in a study of blood T cell repertoires in COVID-19 (dated by TCRdb to 2019 to 2021). Library preparation was by the immunoSEQ multiplex PCR assay. Entries here come from immuneACCESS through TCRdb and include only in-frame sequences with V and J called. Some clones fail to appear in such tables; in the studies checked, an unresolved V gene covers under half of the shortfall, and the cause of the remainder is unknown. This sample comprises around 450,000 clones, about 89% of them detected only once. Around 4.4% of the sample rests with the top ten. Sequencing input: peripheral blood. The receptors here all came from a woman aged 30 to 39 with acute or convalescent COVID-19.

This rearrangement joins TRBV6-5 to TRBJ1-2, with D tentatively TRBD1 (6 bases). This CDR3 region has 14 residues. Trimming stripped 3 bases from V and 8 bases from J, with 16 bases between. Germline values: CDR1 MNHEY, CDR2 SVGAGI. The CDR3 protein is CASSYHRVSDGYTF. The CDR3 region has the DNA TGTGCCAGCAGTTATCACAGGGTCAGTGACGGCTACACCTTC.

This clone was seen just once. This chain links TRBV5-4 with TRBJ2-1; possibly TRBD2 for D (5 bases). Germline V gene lookup returns CDR1 SGHNT and CDR2 YYREEE (reference sequence). This CDR3 contains 16 residues. The V end lost 0 bases, the J end lost 5 bases, and 15 bases lay between the germline ends. The CDR3 sequence is CASSLVGLARDNEQFF. The CDR3 DNA sequence: TGTGCCAGCAGCTTGGTAGGGCTAGCAAGGGACAATGAGCAGTTCTTC.

The chain links TRBV6-1 to TRBJ2-3; 9 positions agree with TRBD1. The CDR3 contains 16 residues. Per the germline V gene, CDR1 is MNHNS and CDR2 is SASEGT. V shed 3 bases and J 1 base; nucleotides not matched to a gene: 5. CDR3 protein: CASSDAGQGGTDTQYF. The CDR3 region has the DNA TGTGCCAGCAGTGATGCGGGACAGGGAGGCACAGATACGCAGTATTTT.

Only a few counts were recorded for this clone. V is TRBV30 and J is TRBJ2-2; D is possibly TRBD1 (5 bases). The CDR3 runs to 15 residues. CDR1 and CDR2 from the germline V gene are GTSNPN and SVGIG (reference sequence). Trimming shortened V by 0 bases and J by 3 bases, and 11 bases separated the two germline ends. The CDR3 protein is CAWSVIDRYTGELFF. The CDR3 region has the DNA TGTGCCTGGAGTGTAATCGACAGATACACCGGGGAGCTGTTTTTT.

This clone was seen only once. This chain connects TRBV2 to TRBJ2-7; 9 bases fit TRBD1. The CDR3 extends over 14 amino acids. From germline, CDR1 is SNHLY and CDR2 FYNNEI. V lost 4 bases and J lost 3; bases outside the gene matches: 4. CDR3 amino acids: CASSVGQGGYEQYF. The CDR3 region has the DNA TGTGCCAGCAGTGTGGGACAGGGTGGCTACGAGCAGTACTTC.

This clone was recorded a few times. The chain recombines TRBV2 with TRBJ1-3; the match to TRBD1 covers 7 bases. With 4 bases clipped from V and 2 bases from J, the junction kept 5 bases outside the gene matches. CDR3 length: 15 residues. The germline V gene has CDR1 SNHLY and CDR2 FYNNEI. CDR3 region: CASSASGGTGNTIYF. Here the CDR3 DNA reads TGTGCCAGCAGTGCCTCAGGGGGAACTGGAAACACCATATATTTT.

The V gene is TRBV2, the J gene TRBJ1-1; tentatively, D is TRBD1 (5 bases). The V gene lost 3 bases and the J gene lost 4 bases, with 9 bases spanning the gap. The CDR3 length is 13 residues. Germline CDR1 and CDR2: SNHLY and FYNNEI. In DNA, the CDR3 is TGTGCCAGCAGTGACTTTAGGGGCACTGAAGCTTTCTTT. Encoded protein: CASSDFRGTEAFF.

This clone was detected only a few times. The gene calls are TRBV7-8 and TRBJ1-6; D perhaps matches TRBD1 (5 bases). Germline V CDR1 and CDR2: SGHVS, FQNEAQ. The CDR3 runs to 17 residues. The V end was cut by 2 bases, the J end by 2 bases, with 13 bases between. The CDR3 is CASSLIYRIPYNSPLHF. CDR3 nucleotide sequence: TGTGCCAGCAGCTTAATATACAGGATCCCCTATAATTCACCCCTCCACTTT.

The chain uses TRBV12-5 and TRBJ1-2; D gene ambiguous. The CDR3 spans 10 residues. Germline loops: CDR1 LGHNT, CDR2 FRNRAP. The V gene lost 3 bases and the J gene lost 10 bases, with 6 bases spanning the gap. CDR3 sequence: CASGLEDYTF. In DNA, the CDR3 is TGTGCTAGTGGTTTAGAGGACTACACCTTC.

The rearrangement joins TRBV6-5 to TRBJ2-3; 12 nucleotides line up with TRBD2. The CDR3 covers 15 residues. Germline CDR1 MNHEY, CDR2 SVGAGI. V trimming: 6 bases; J trimming: 5 bases; junction bases outside the gene matches: 6. CDR3 residues: CASRALAGGGDTQYF. The DNA of the CDR3 is TGTGCCAGCAGAGCCCTAGCGGGGGGGGGAGATACGCAGTATTTT.

The chain links TRBV19 to TRBJ1-5; 9 nucleotides line up with TRBD1. Trimming removed 7 bases from V and 4 bases from J; junction bases left unmatched: 11. Germline values: CDR1 LNHDA, CDR2 SQIVND (reference sequence). The CDR3 sequence is 16 residues long. The DNA for the CDR3 is TGTGCCAGTACCCGCGACGGGACAGGGAAGAATCAGCCCCAGCATTTT. Protein: CASTRDGTGKNQPQHF. Using reference TRBV19 and TRBJ1-5 for the parts outside the CDR3, the full variable domain is DGGITQSPKYLFRKEGQNVTLSCEQNLNHDAMYWYRQDPGQGLRLIYYSQIVNDFQKGDIAEGYSVSREKKESFPLTVTSAQKNPTAFYLCASTRDGTGKNQPQHFGDGTRLSIL.

This chain joins TRBV3-1 (or the pseudogene TRBV3-2) and TRBJ1-1; 9 nucleotides agree with TRBD1. This CDR3 is 12 amino acids long. Germline trimming cut 4 bases from V and 10 bases from J; bases unmatched to any gene: 4. Per the germline V gene, CDR1 is LGHDT and CDR2 is YNNKEL (reference sequence). Here the CDR3 reads CASSPDRGVAFF. The DNA for the CDR3 is TGTGCCAGCAGCCCTGACAGGGGGGTAGCTTTCTTT.

The rearrangement links TRBV4-1 to TRBJ2-5; the match to TRBD2 covers 9 bases. Germline-derived CDR1 and CDR2 are MGHRA and YSYEKL. Germline trimming cut 3 bases from V and 2 bases from J; bases unmatched to any gene: 7. This CDR3 has 16 residues. The CDR3 coding sequence is TGCGCCAGCAGCCAGGGCGGGGGGGGCCAGCAAGAGACCCAGTACTTC. Translating gives CASSQGGGGQQETQYF.

V gene TRBV19 combines with J gene TRBJ2-3, with 11 bases fitting TRBD2. The J segment lost 5 bases and the V segment lost 6 bases, leaving 10 bases of the junction unmatched. Germline assignment: CDR1 LNHDA and CDR2 SQIVND (reference sequence). The CDR3 has 16 amino acids. The CDR3 DNA reads TGTGCCAGTAGCGATTCTAGCGGGGGGACAAAAGATACGCAGTATTTT. Protein: CASSDSSGGTKDTQYF.

The genes are TRBV25-1 and TRBJ1-1; D ambiguous. V lost 1 base, J lost 7 bases, and 13 bases lay in between. This CDR3 spans 14 amino acids. CDR1 MGHDK and CDR2 SYGVNS come from the germline V gene. Written as DNA, the CDR3 is TGTGCCAGCAGTGAATCGTGGGAGTGGGATGAAGCTTTCTTT. It yields the protein CASSESWEWDEAFF.

CDR3 protein: CASSDQGMAEAFF. Written as DNA, the CDR3 is TGTGCCAGCAGTGATCAGGGAATGGCTGAAGCTTTCTTT. The chain employs TRBV2 and TRBJ1-1; the D gene is possibly TRBD1 (5 bases). The CDR3 is made up of 13 amino acids. Germline CDR1 SNHLY, CDR2 FYNNEI. The V end lost 3 bases, the J end lost 6 bases, and 11 bases lay between the germline ends.

The chain uses TRBV5-1 and TRBJ2-7, with D maybe TRBD2 (6 bases). Per the germline V gene, CDR1 is SGHRS and CDR2 is YFSETQ. The CDR3 length is 14 residues. Trimming removed 0 bases from V and 6 bases from J, with 13 bases in between. CDR3 in amino acids: CASSLGGAVGEQYF. The DNA of the CDR3 is TGCGCCAGCAGCTTGGGCGGGGCGGTAGGCGAGCAGTACTTC. Full variable domain (outside the CDR3, taken from reference TRBV5-1 and TRBJ2-7): KAGVTQTPRYLIKTRGQQVTLSCSPISGHRSVSWYQQTPGQGLQFLFEYFSETQRNKGNFPGRFSGRQFSNSRSEMNVSTLELGDSALYLCASSLGGAVGEQYFGPGTRLTVT.

In its sample, this clone was seen once. The gene calls are TRBV19 and TRBJ1-2; D call uncertain. Per germline, CDR1 LNHDA and CDR2 SQIVND (reference sequence). The CDR3 sequence is 13 residues long. V dropped 3 bases and J dropped 7 bases, with 12 bases sitting between them. The CDR3 DNA reads as TGTGCCAGTAGTATCCCCGGGTCGAGTGGCTACACCTTC. The encoded protein is CASSIPGSSGYTF.

This clone appeared a few times. J is TRBJ1-2 and V is TRBV4-1, with 7 positions matching TRBD1. Germline V CDR1 and CDR2: MGHRA, YSYEKL. There are 14 residues in the CDR3. Trimming at V came to 2 bases and at J to 6 bases, leaving 6 bases not matched to a gene. The CDR3 DNA sequence: TGCGCCAGCAGCCAACCGCAGGACAGGCATGGCTACACCTTC. It yields the protein CASSQPQDRHGYTF.

This chain links TRBV6-5 with TRBJ1-1; D ambiguous. Trimming shortened V by 6 bases and J by 1 base, and 9 bases separated the two germline ends. The CDR3 loop spans 13 amino acids. Germline values: CDR1 MNHEY, CDR2 SVGAGI. In nucleotides, the CDR3 is TGTGCCAGCAGCCAGAGGGAGAACACTGAAGCTTTCTTT. Translating it yields CASSQRENTEAFF.

This clone was counted only a few times. The chain uses TRBV20-1 and TRBJ2-7; perhaps TRBD2 as D (6 bases). The V gene lost 1 base and the J gene lost 5 bases, with 6 bases spanning the gap. CDR1 and CDR2 (germline): DFQATT, SNEGSKA (reference sequence). The CDR3 runs to 11 residues. The CDR3 loop reads CSARAGDEQYF. CDR3 DNA: TGCAGTGCTAGAGCGGGGGACGAGCAGTACTTC.